Here is one T cell receptor (beta chain) with its context. Its cognate antigen has yet to be identified. No per-base quality is available; no much larger clone lies one base away. RNA was extracted with the RNeasy kit and about 0.5 to 1 ug was reverse transcribed using random hexamers. The immunoSEQ multiplex PCR assay, which covers 54 Vbeta and 13 Jbeta segments, was used to amplify TCR beta CDR3 regions. PCR amplification bias was corrected by using a synthetic template baseline for primer optimization and computational correction. Regarding the original processing steps: Reads were annotated to V, D and J genes per IMGT and analyzed with immunoSEQ Analyzer, keeping only productive sequences. Clonality was calculated as one minus the Shannon entropy normalized by log2 of the number of productive unique sequences. For each patient and control, public and private clones were evaluated within the 100 most prevalent clones. Clones were defined as Susac-specific when absent from the healthy and MS cohorts, from 1052 published viral clones and from other ImmuneACCESS disease sequences. TCRdb passed the public sequencing reads through fastp at Q25 and MiXCR, retaining productive beta sequences. Every CDR3 protein is listed once, alongside the most common genes and DNA of its rows. TCRdb assigned the V and J calls; the authors' analysis was not used. In this sample the table shows over 100,000 distinct CDR3 sequences, about 96% of which occur a single time. The biggest ten clones account for roughly 0.096% of the sample.

The data stem from a study of CD8 T cells in Susac syndrome (dated by TCRdb to the late 2010s). Regarding the research as a whole: Repertoire sequencing was used to test whether CD8+ T cell activation and differentiation in Susac syndrome was antigen driven. The paper's findings and limits, for the study overall: The number of individuals in the TCR sequencing and HLA analysis was recognized as being relatively small.

High-throughput TCR beta sequencing profiled peripheral blood CD8+ and CD4+ T cells from healthy donors, Susac syndrome patients and multiple sclerosis patients. The healthy donors served as controls matched for age and sex. CD8+ TEMRA cells were enriched by FACS, while bulk CD8+ and CD4+ T cells were purified by magnetic negative isolation. Blood was drawn into EDTA tubes, processed within 24 hours, and PBMCs were isolated by density gradient centrifugation. PBMCs destined for TCR sequencing were cryopreserved in liquid nitrogen and later thawed in a 37 °C water bath. The sorted or isolated CD4+, CD8+ and CD8+ TEMRA cells reached a purity of at least 90%. Sequences LGHDT (CDR1) and YNNKEL (CDR2) are obtained from the germline V gene (reference sequence). The V end loses 1 base and the J end loses 6 bases, and a stretch of 9 bases separates them. The CDR3 starts with the cysteine, ends with the phenylalanine, and has 13 residues. Only the CDR3 portion is preserved as DNA: 39 bases, with reading frame beginning at the first base.

The TCR was taken from a human donor in good health. What was sequenced was CD4+ T cells from PBMCs. The V and J genes are TRBV3-1 and TRBJ1-1; TRBD1 is a weak D gene call, 5 bases matching. The CDR3 region has the sequence CASSQVLGAEAFF. The DNA sequence is TGTGCCAGCAGCCAAGTGCTGGGGGCTGAAGCTTTCTTT. With the portions outside the CDR3 filled from the reference TRBV3-1 and TRBJ1-1 genes, the complete variable region becomes DTAVSQTPKYLVTQMGNDKSIKCEQNLGHDTMYWYKQDSKKFLKIMFSYNNKELIINETVPNRFSPKSPDKAHLNLHINSLELGDSAVYFCASSQVLGAEAFFGQGTRLTVV.